The rows below give T cell receptor beta chains drawn from one sample of a study of T cell responses to AZD1222 COVID-19 vaccine. TCRdb's table, derived via immunoSEQ multiplex PCR, lists solely in-frame clones and lacks some. In the table there are 150,000 to 200,000 clones, around 94% of which are singletons. The sequenced sample was peripheral blood, obtained 28 days after the second dose of the MenACWY control vaccine. The receptors originated from an adult who received the MenACWY meningococcal vaccine as a control. Each CDR3 is given with its conserved first and last residue. The D gene is left open where the match is weak. Clone size, where shown, is once, few, many, or a class for clones that have expanded.

size: .; D: .; V: TRBV30; J: TRBJ1-3; CDR3: CAWSFGDSGNTIYF; DNA: TGTGCCTGGAGCTTTGGCGACTCTGGAAACACCATATATTTT
size: .; D: TRBD1; V: TRBV18; J: TRBJ1-6; CDR3: CASSPLGQSNSPLHF; DNA: TGTGCCAGCTCACCCTTGGGACAGTCTAATTCACCCCTCCACTTT
size: .; D: .; V: TRBV10-1; J: TRBJ1-2; CDR3: CASSSTGTPSGYTF; DNA: TGCGCCAGCAGTTCTACCGGGACACCGTCCGGCTACACCTTC
size: .; D: .; V: TRBV7-2; J: TRBJ1-5; CDR3: CASSLGVSSNSNQPQHF; DNA: TGTGCCAGCAGCTTAGGTGTTTCCAGTAATAGCAATCAGCCCCAGCATTTT
size: .; D: TRBD2; V: TRBV6-2/TRBV6-3; J: TRBJ2-1; CDR3: CASSPNIRAGGLYNEQFF; DNA: TGTGCCAGCAGTCCCAACATTAGAGCGGGAGGGCTCTACAATGAGCAGTTCTTC
size: .; D: TRBD1; V: TRBV11-2; J: TRBJ1-1; CDR3: CASSPLTGGYTEAFF; DNA: TGTGCCAGCAGCCCTTTAACAGGGGGATACACTGAAGCTTTCTTT
size: .; D: .; V: TRBV27; J: TRBJ1-1; CDR3: CASSQLLGTEAFF; DNA: TGTGCCAGCAGCCAGTTATTGGGGACTGAAGCTTTCTTT
size: .; D: .; V: TRBV19; J: TRBJ1-1; CDR3: CASSIEGVNTEAFF; DNA: TGTGCCAGTAGTATTGAAGGGGTCAACACTGAAGCTTTCTTT
size: .; D: .; V: TRBV18; J: TRBJ1-5; CDR3: CASSLGQLHQPQHF; DNA: TGTGCCAGCTCACTCGGACAACTCCATCAGCCCCAGCATTTT
size: .; D: .; V: TRBV4-1; J: TRBJ2-7; CDR3: CASSQGGLQKQYF; DNA: TGCGCCAGCAGCCAAGGGGGCCTCCAAAAGCAGTACTTC
size: .; D: .; V: TRBV7-2; J: TRBJ1-2; CDR3: CASSPLGVGGADGYTF; DNA: TGTGCCAGCAGCCCCCTCGGGGTGGGGGGGGCTGATGGCTACACCTTC
size: once; D: TRBD2; V: TRBV3-1/TRBV3-2; J: TRBJ2-3; CDR3: CASSQVTTSGGFSDTQYF; DNA: TGTGCCAGCAGCCAAGTAACCACTAGCGGGGGGTTTTCAGATACGCAGTATTTT
size: .; D: .; V: TRBV30; J: TRBJ1-4; CDR3: CAWKKDHNEKLFF; DNA: TGTGCCTGGAAGAAGGACCATAATGAAAAACTGTTTTTT
size: .; D: TRBD2; V: TRBV2; J: TRBJ2-2; CDR3: CASSLAGLNTGELFF; DNA: TGTGCCAGCAGTTTAGCGGGCCTGAACACCGGGGAGCTGTTTTTT
size: .; D: .; V: TRBV2; J: TRBJ2-2; CDR3: CASSLAGELFF; DNA: TGTGCCAGCAGTTTGGCCGGGGAGCTGTTTTTT
size: .; D: TRBD1; V: TRBV7-9; J: TRBJ1-2; CDR3: CASSRQGVDYGYTF; DNA: TGTGCCAGCAGCCGACAGGGAGTCGACTATGGCTACACCTTC
size: .; D: .; V: TRBV5-6; J: TRBJ2-1; CDR3: CASSSGGGRGSYNEQFF; DNA: TGTGCCAGCAGCTCCGGGGGCGGGAGAGGATCTTACAATGAGCAGTTCTTC
size: .; D: .; V: TRBV9; J: TRBJ1-4; CDR3: CASSVTGSNEKLFF; DNA: TGTGCCAGCAGCGTTACGGGGTCGAATGAAAAACTGTTTTTT
size: .; D: TRBD1; V: TRBV29-1; J: TRBJ1-2; CDR3: CSVVERTGELYTF; DNA: TGCAGCGTTGTAGAACGGACAGGAGAACTCTACACCTTC
size: .; D: TRBD2; V: TRBV7-3; J: TRBJ2-1; CDR3: CASSQGSGAYNEQFF; DNA: TGTGCCAGCAGCCAAGGTAGCGGGGCCTACAATGAGCAGTTCTTC
size: .; D: .; V: TRBV19; J: TRBJ2-2; CDR3: CASSPWTTNTGELFF; DNA: TGTGCCAGTAGTCCCTGGACAACGAACACCGGGGAGCTGTTTTTT
size: .; D: TRBD1; V: TRBV3-1/TRBV3-2; J: TRBJ2-1; CDR3: CASSSPFGTGVTEQFF; DNA: TGTGCCAGCAGCTCTCCCTTTGGGACAGGGGTGACTGAGCAGTTCTTC
size: .; D: .; V: TRBV14; J: TRBJ2-6; CDR3: CASSPRWANVLTF; DNA: TGTGCCAGCAGCCCCCGGTGGGCCAACGTCCTGACTTTC
size: few; D: .; V: TRBV19; J: TRBJ2-3; CDR3: CASSIGGALTDTQYF; DNA: TGTGCCAGTAGTATAGGGGGGGCCCTCACAGATACGCAGTATTTT
size: .; D: .; V: TRBV21-1; J: TRBJ1-4; CDR3: CASSSCEREDEKLFF; DNA: TGTGCCAGCAGCTCATGCGAGAGAGAAGACGAAAAACTGTTTTTT
size: .; D: .; V: TRBV15; J: TRBJ1-1; CDR3: CATSRLRGTEAFF; DNA: TGTGCCACCAGCAGACTTCGGGGCACTGAAGCTTTCTTT
size: .; D: .; V: TRBV7-2; J: TRBJ2-7; CDR3: CASSGNPAYEQYF; DNA: TGTGCCAGCAGCGGTAACCCAGCCTACGAGCAGTACTTC
size: .; D: TRBD2; V: TRBV5-8; J: TRBJ2-1; CDR3: CASSLVTSPGDEQFF; DNA: TGTGCCAGCAGCTTGGTGACTAGCCCCGGGGATGAGCAGTTCTTC
size: .; D: TRBD2; V: TRBV14; J: TRBJ2-1; CDR3: CASRSSGSSYNEQFF; DNA: TGTGCCAGCAGATCTAGCGGGAGCTCCTACAATGAGCAGTTCTTC
size: .; D: TRBD2; V: TRBV27; J: TRBJ2-3; CDR3: CASSRWGTSGSTDTQYF; DNA: TGTGCCAGCAGTAGATGGGGGACTAGCGGGAGCACAGATACGCAGTATTTT